A selection of T cell receptor beta chains follows, all from one sample in a study of blood T cell repertoires in COVID-19. Assay used: immunoSEQ multiplex PCR; TCRdb lists only in-frame clones, some missing. The table lists approximately 230,000 clones, 65% to 85% of them singletons. Sequencing used peripheral blood. These receptors were collected from a man aged 80 or over with acute or convalescent COVID-19. Each CDR3 is given with its conserved first and last residue. Each record gives: V gene, CDR3 protein.

v_gene: TRBV7-9; CDR3aa: CASSWGTGLNSLFF
v_gene: TRBV5-1; CDR3aa: CASSLEASGRGGQETQYF
v_gene: TRBV9; CDR3aa: CASRPLAGGTGEQFF
v_gene: TRBV30; CDR3aa: CAWARDTIGGYTF
v_gene: TRBV3-1/TRBV3-2; CDR3aa: CASSYRGVDTGELFF
v_gene: TRBV2; CDR3aa: CASRNSRDRGHEQYF
v_gene: TRBV2; CDR3aa: CASGQVNYGYTF
v_gene: TRBV2; CDR3aa: CASSPRTGLGSPLHF
v_gene: TRBV9; CDR3aa: CASSAGEGRKGNQPQHF
v_gene: TRBV23-1; CDR3aa: CASSRLRFRDIEEKLFF
v_gene: TRBV11-3; CDR3aa: CASSANSGDYEQYF
v_gene: TRBV6-5; CDR3aa: CASSYSSGNSYEQYF
v_gene: TRBV27; CDR3aa: CASSPGYPGAYEQYF
v_gene: TRBV7-2; CDR3aa: CASRPGRNTEAFF
v_gene: TRBV27; CDR3aa: CASSPAGQGGYGYTF
v_gene: TRBV3-1/TRBV3-2; CDR3aa: CASSPGLAGSRGETQYF
v_gene: TRBV6-2/TRBV6-3; CDR3aa: CASSGQWELFF
v_gene: TRBV4-1; CDR3aa: CASSQGLAGSYNEQFF
v_gene: TRBV4-1; CDR3aa: CASSQDWGPYEQYF
v_gene: TRBV5-5; CDR3aa: CASSVAALAKNIQYF
v_gene: TRBV30; CDR3aa: CALRRQNPNYGYTF
v_gene: TRBV5-1; CDR3aa: CASSLEAAGSPLHF
v_gene: TRBV15; CDR3aa: CATSRGSGRASKEQFF
v_gene: TRBV29-1; CDR3aa: CSVEKIPGLAGSSYNEQFF
v_gene: TRBV28; CDR3aa: CASSLSNYEQYF
v_gene: TRBV6-5; CDR3aa: CASYPGQGVGGYTF
v_gene: TRBV5-4; CDR3aa: CASSSAGKSSYEQYF
v_gene: TRBV11-1; CDR3aa: CASSQGTSRLSNIQYF
v_gene: TRBV30; CDR3aa: CAWTSSSYNEQFF
v_gene: TRBV27; CDR3aa: CASSFGQIYNSPLHF
v_gene: TRBV10-2; CDR3aa: CASSESGQGAGNTIYF
v_gene: TRBV9; CDR3aa: CASSASPREAGANVLTF
v_gene: TRBV7-2; CDR3aa: CASSLLGGPNTGELFF
v_gene: TRBV5-1; CDR3aa: CASSVTGGPGETQYF
v_gene: TRBV5-1; CDR3aa: CASSLGSGSAYEQYF
v_gene: TRBV2; CDR3aa: CASSEIEYTEAFF
v_gene: TRBV29-1; CDR3aa: CSVQAGAAEAFF
v_gene: TRBV29-1; CDR3aa: CSVGRMNTEAFF
v_gene: TRBV7-3; CDR3aa: CASSLDGSSTDTQYF
v_gene: TRBV15; CDR3aa: CATSRGLRDQYF
v_gene: TRBV6-4; CDR3aa: CASSVDFTTGLGNEQFF
v_gene: TRBV2; CDR3aa: CASRETGVNSPLHF
v_gene: TRBV18; CDR3aa: CASSPPRGADTQYF
v_gene: TRBV28; CDR3aa: CASTSRTPNQPQHF
v_gene: TRBV6-5; CDR3aa: CASRSGTGTYGYTF
v_gene: TRBV5-6; CDR3aa: CASSLSGTGTGNTIYF